These T cell receptor beta chains were read from a single sample in a study of technical replicates of blood from a few donors. Here immunoSEQ multiplex PCR was the method, and the copy in TCRdb shows in-frame clones only, minus some. The data show under 95,000 clones, roughly 90% seen once. The specimen sequenced was T cells isolated from PBMCs. These receptors originate from a human donor in good health. The CDR3 runs from the conserved cysteine through the conserved F or W. Each record gives: D gene, V gene, clone size, J gene, CDR3 DNA, CDR3 protein. The D gene is left open where the match is weak. The listing skips clone size in some rows; elsewhere it reads once, few, many or a size class.

>.|TRBV30|few|TRBJ1-1
TGTGCCTGGCGGGATGGGCACACTGAAGCTTTCTTT
CAWRDGHTEAFF
>TRBD1|TRBV2|.|TRBJ1-4
TGTGCCAGCAGGAGGCGGGACAGGGATAATGAAAAACTGTTTTTT
CASRRRDRDNEKLFF
>.|TRBV9|.|TRBJ2-5
TGTGCCAGCAGCGTAGCACAGAAAGAGACCCAGTACTTC
CASSVAQKETQYF
>.|TRBV6-1|.|TRBJ1-5
TGTGCCAGCAGTGAATTTATTAATAGCAATCAGCCCCAGCATTTT
CASSEFINSNQPQHF
>.|TRBV10-2|.|TRBJ1-3
TGCGCCAGCAGTGAAGGACAGAGCTCTGGAAACACCATATATTTT
CASSEGQSSGNTIYF
>TRBD1|TRBV10-2|.|TRBJ1-5
TGCGCCAGCAGACCCGCAGGGGGCTGGGGTCAGCCCCAGCATTTT
CASRPAGGWGQPQHF
>TRBD2|TRBV11-3|.|TRBJ2-5
TGTGCCAGCAGCTCACCGCTCGATAGCGGGAGGGTGGGAGAGACCCAGTACTTC
CASSSPLDSGRVGETQYF
>.|TRBV19|.|TRBJ1-1
TGTGCCAGTAGTATAGGAACAGGGTCTGAAGCTTTCTTT
CASSIGTGSEAFF
>.|TRBV5-1|.|TRBJ2-3
TGCGCCAGCAGCTTAGCCGGGAGAGGGGCAGATACGCAGTATTTT
CASSLAGRGADTQYF
>.|TRBV2|.|TRBJ2-3
TGTGCCAGCAGCATAAGAAGAGCGGAGCCGGCTAGCACAGATACGCAGTATTTT
CASSIRRAEPASTDTQYF
>TRBD1|TRBV15|.|TRBJ2-7
TGTGCCACCAGCAGAGCCCCAGGGGGCGAGCAGTACTTC
CATSRAPGGEQYF
>.|TRBV11-3|.|TRBJ2-2
TGTGCCAGCAGCTTTGGGACTTACGAAGGCACCGGGGAGCTGTTTTTT
CASSFGTYEGTGELFF
>TRBD2|TRBV5-6|.|TRBJ2-5
TGTGCCAGCAGCTTAACAGCGGGCGGGAGGAGAGAGACCCAGTACTTC
CASSLTAGGRRETQYF
>TRBD1|TRBV6-6|.|TRBJ2-7
TGTGCCACCACAGATGACATCGGGACAGGGGGCTACGAGCAGTACTTC
CATTDDIGTGGYEQYF
>TRBD1|TRBV19|.|TRBJ2-5
TGTGCCAGTAGTATAGTGGGACAGGGTGGGGAGACCCAGTACTTC
CASSIVGQGGETQYF
>TRBD2|TRBV13|.|TRBJ2-1
TGTGCCAGCAGATTAGCGGGGGAATCCTACAATGAGCAGTTCTTC
CASRLAGESYNEQFF
>TRBD1|TRBV18|.|TRBJ1-2
TGTGCCAGCTCACAACAGGGGGCGCACGGCTATGGCTACACCTTC
CASSQQGAHGYGYTF
>.|TRBV14|.|TRBJ2-1
TGTGCCAGCAGCCAACAGGGCGTCGGTGAGCAGTTCTTC
CASSQQGVGEQFF
>TRBD2|TRBV29-1|.|TRBJ2-5
TGCAGCCTCCGGGACGGACTAGCGGGAGTGACCGTCAGTCAAGAGACCCAGTACTTC
CSLRDGLAGVTVSQETQYF
>.|TRBV4-3|.|TRBJ1-1
TGCGCCAGCAGCCACAGGGACTTTAGGGGTAGGGAGGACACTGAAGCTTTCTTT
CASSHRDFRGREDTEAFF
>TRBD1|TRBV6-1|.|TRBJ2-7
TGTGCCAGTTCGGACAGGGTTATATCCTACGAGCAGTACTTC
CASSDRVISYEQYF
>.|TRBV28|.|TRBJ2-7
TGTGCCAGCAGTCGGAGCGGCCCGGGGTCCGAGCAGTACTTC
CASSRSGPGSEQYF
>.|TRBV9|.|TRBJ2-5
TGTGCCAGCAGCGTAGTTTCAGCGGGAGAGACCCAGTACTTC
CASSVVSAGETQYF
>.|TRBV2|.|TRBJ2-4
TGTGCCAGCAGTGATGGTCGGGGGAGAGTCAAAAACATTCAGTACTTC
CASSDGRGRVKNIQYF
>TRBD2|TRBV4-3|.|TRBJ2-1
TGCGCCAGCAGCCAAGGGTTCCAACTAGCGGGCGCCCACAATGAGCAGTTCTTC
CASSQGFQLAGAHNEQFF
>.|TRBV7-5|.|TRBJ1-1
TGTGTCAGAAGCTTAGCGGGGCCGGGCACTGAAGCTTTCTTT
CVRSLAGPGTEAFF
>TRBD1|TRBV10-3|.|TRBJ2-1
TGTGCCATCAGCTGGGACAGGGACTACAATGAGCAGTTCTTC
CAISWDRDYNEQFF
>.|TRBV7-9|once|TRBJ2-7
TGTGCCAGCAGCCCCTCACAGGGCCCCTACGAGCAGTACTTC
CASSPSQGPYEQYF
>.|TRBV14|.|TRBJ2-7
TGTGCCAGCAGCCGAAGCATAGGGGCCGGGGAGCAGTACTTC
CASSRSIGAGEQYF
>.|TRBV11-2|.|TRBJ2-1
TGTGCCAGCAGCTTCCCGGGAGTGGATGAGCAGTTCTTC
CASSFPGVDEQFF
>.|TRBV18|.|TRBJ2-7
TGTGCCAGCTCACCGACAGAATTAACCTACGAGCAGTACTTC
CASSPTELTYEQYF
>.|TRBV18|.|TRBJ2-1
TGTGCCAGCTCACCAACTAACAATGAGCAGTTCTTC
CASSPTNNEQFF
>.|TRBV11-2|.|TRBJ1-1
TGTGCCAGCAGCCCTCCTTTAGACACTGAAGCTTTCTTT
CASSPPLDTEAFF
>TRBD1|TRBV6-5|.|TRBJ1-5
TGTGCCAGCAGTCGCGGACAGGGGGCTATTCAGCCCCAGCATTTT
CASSRGQGAIQPQHF
>.|TRBV11-2|.|TRBJ2-3
TGTGCCAGCAGCTTAGTGTTCGCAGATACGCAGTATTTT
CASSLVFADTQYF
>TRBD2|TRBV9|.|TRBJ2-1
TGTGCCAGCAGCTTTGGACTAGTCAATGAGCAGTTCTTC
CASSFGLVNEQFF
>TRBD2|TRBV28|once|TRBJ2-4
TGTGCCAGCAGTTCCCCGGGGGGATCCAAAAACATTCAGTACTTC
CASSSPGGSKNIQYF
>.|TRBV27|.|TRBJ1-3
TGTGCCAGCAGTCCTAATGGAAACACCATATATTTT
CASSPNGNTIYF
>TRBD1|TRBV15|.|TRBJ2-4
TGTGCCACCAGCCCCCGGACAGGGAGGTCCGGCGGCATTCAGTACTTC
CATSPRTGRSGGIQYF
>TRBD1|TRBV19|.|TRBJ2-1
TGTGCCAGTAGTATAGGACAGGGTGGAGAGCAGTTCTTC
CASSIGQGGEQFF
>.|TRBV2|.|TRBJ2-7
TGTGCCAGCCACCTGGGAGTAGGTATTGACGAGCAGTACTTC
CASHLGVGIDEQYF